The present TCR beta chain was sequenced within a study of blood T cells in healthy people across ages. For the study at large: Template switching picked up about one barcoded beta molecule for each two T cells.

Regarding the study as a whole: Estimated diversity across one million T cells was deemed an underestimate.

Peripheral blood samples of around 9.3 milliliters were drawn from each donor. The authors extracted at least 5 micrograms of total RNA per sample. A second PCR, run for roughly 7 to 12 cycles, used a sample-barcoded 5' primer plus a J-beta primer mix. Using its own MiXCR run on the 5' RACE reads, TCRdb lists one record per CDR3 protein. The repertoire holds 250,000 to 300,000 distinct CDR3 sequences, 25% to 30% seen once, with around 29% in the top ten. This clonotype was seen a handful of times. As yet, its antigen is unknown. Material for sequencing was blood. The TCR sequence derives from a woman in her seventies in good health.

The CDR3 protein is CASSLAGSGNEQFF. The CDR3, as DNA: TGTGCCAGCAGCTTAGCCGGGAGTGGGAATGAGCAGTTCTTC. The genes are TRBV5-6 and TRBJ2-1, with D possibly TRBD2 on 6 matching bases. V was trimmed by 2 bases and J by 7 bases, leaving 13 bases between them. The germline V gene has CDR1 SGHDT and CDR2 YYEEEE. This CDR3 contains 14 residues.